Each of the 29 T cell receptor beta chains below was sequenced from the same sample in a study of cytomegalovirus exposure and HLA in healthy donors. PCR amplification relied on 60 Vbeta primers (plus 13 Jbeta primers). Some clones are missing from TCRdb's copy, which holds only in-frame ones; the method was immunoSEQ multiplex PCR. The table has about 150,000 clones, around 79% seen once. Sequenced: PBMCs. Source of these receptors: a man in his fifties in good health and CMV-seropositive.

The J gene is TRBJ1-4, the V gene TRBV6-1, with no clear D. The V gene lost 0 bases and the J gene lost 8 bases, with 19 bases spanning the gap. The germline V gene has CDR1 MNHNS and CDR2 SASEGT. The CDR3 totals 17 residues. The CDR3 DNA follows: TGTGCCAGCAGTGAAGCGGGCCCAGGCCGCTCGTGGGAAAAACTGTTTTTT. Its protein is CASSEAGPGRSWEKLFF.

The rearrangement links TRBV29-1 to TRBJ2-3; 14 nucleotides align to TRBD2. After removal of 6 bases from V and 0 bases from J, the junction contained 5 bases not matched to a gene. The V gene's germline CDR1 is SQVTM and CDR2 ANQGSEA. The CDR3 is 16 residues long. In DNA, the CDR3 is TGCAGCGTAGGAAGACTAGCGGGAGGGAGCACAGATACGCAGTATTTT. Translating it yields CSVGRLAGGSTDTQYF.

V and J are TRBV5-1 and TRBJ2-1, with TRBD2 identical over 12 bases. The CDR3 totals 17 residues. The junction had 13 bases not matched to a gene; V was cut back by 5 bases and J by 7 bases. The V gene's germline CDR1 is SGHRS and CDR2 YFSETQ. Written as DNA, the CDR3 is TGCGCCAGCAGTCTTGGGGCGACTAGCGGGAGATGGAATGAGCAGTTCTTC. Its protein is CASSLGATSGRWNEQFF.

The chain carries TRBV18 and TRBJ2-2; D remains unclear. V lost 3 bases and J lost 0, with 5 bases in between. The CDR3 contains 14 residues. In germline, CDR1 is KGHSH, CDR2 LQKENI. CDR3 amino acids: CASSPPSNTGELFF. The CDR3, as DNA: TGTGCCAGCTCACCCCCCTCGAACACCGGGGAGCTGTTTTTT. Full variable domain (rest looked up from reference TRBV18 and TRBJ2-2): NAGVMQNPRHLVRRRGQEARLRCSPMKGHSHVYWYRQLPEEGLKFMVYLQKENIIDESGMPKERFSAEFPKEGPSILRIQQVVRGDSAAYFCASSPPSNTGELFFGEGSRLTVL.

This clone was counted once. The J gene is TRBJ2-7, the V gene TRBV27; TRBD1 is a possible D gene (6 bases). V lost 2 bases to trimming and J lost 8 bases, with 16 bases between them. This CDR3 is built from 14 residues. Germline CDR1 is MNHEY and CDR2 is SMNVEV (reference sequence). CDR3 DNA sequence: TGTGCCAGCAGTTTAAACAGGGAGTCCAGCAAGCAGTACTTC. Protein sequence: CASSLNRESSKQYF.

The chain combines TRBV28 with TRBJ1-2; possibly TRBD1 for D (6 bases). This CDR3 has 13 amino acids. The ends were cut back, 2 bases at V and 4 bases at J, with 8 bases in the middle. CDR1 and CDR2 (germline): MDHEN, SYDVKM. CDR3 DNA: TGTGCCAGCAGTTTACAGGGGAGCTATGGCTACACCTTC. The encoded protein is CASSLQGSYGYTF.

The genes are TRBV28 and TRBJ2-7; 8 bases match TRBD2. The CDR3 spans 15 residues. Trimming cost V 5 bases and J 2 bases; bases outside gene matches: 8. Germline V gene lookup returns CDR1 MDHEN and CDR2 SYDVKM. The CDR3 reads CASSRPGLGTYEQYF. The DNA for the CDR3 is TGTGCCAGCAGTCGGCCGGGACTAGGAACCTACGAGCAGTACTTC.

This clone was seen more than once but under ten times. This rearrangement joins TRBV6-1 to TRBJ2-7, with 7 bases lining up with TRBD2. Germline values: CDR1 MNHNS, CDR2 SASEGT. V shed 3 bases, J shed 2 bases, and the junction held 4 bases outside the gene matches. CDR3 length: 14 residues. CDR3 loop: CASSDGGLAYEQYF. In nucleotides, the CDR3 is TGTGCCAGCAGTGACGGAGGACTAGCCTACGAGCAGTACTTC.

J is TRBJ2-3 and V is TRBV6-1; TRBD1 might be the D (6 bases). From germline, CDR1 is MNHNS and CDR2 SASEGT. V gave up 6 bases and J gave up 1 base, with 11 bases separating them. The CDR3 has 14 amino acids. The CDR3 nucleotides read TGTGCCAGCAGGGCAGGGGTTGGCACAGATACGCAGTATTTT. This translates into CASRAGVGTDTQYF.

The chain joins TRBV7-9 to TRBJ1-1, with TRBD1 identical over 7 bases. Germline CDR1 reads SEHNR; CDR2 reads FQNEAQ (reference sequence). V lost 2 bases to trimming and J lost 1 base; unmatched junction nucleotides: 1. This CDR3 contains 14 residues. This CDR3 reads CASSLKGANTEAFF. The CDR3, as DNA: TGTGCCAGCAGCTTAAAGGGGGCGAACACTGAAGCTTTCTTT.

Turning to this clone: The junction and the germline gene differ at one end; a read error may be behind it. The CDR3 sequence: CSSSRDFAFETQYF. CDR3 in DNA: TGTTCCAGCAGCCGGGACTTCGCCTTTGAGACCCAGTACTTC. The chain joins TRBV7-9 to TRBJ2-5; weak D call: TRBD2 (6 bases). The CDR3 extends over 14 amino acids. CDR1 and CDR2 from the germline V gene are SEHNR and FQNEAQ (reference sequence).

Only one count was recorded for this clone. The CDR3 DNA sequence: TGTGCCAGCAGTTTTACAGGTTATACGCAGTATTTT. Protein: CASSFTGYTQYF. V usage is TRBV5-6 and J usage is TRBJ2-3; tentatively, D is TRBD1 (5 bases). Trimming took off 5 bases at V and 7 bases at J, with 11 bases between the two ends. The CDR3 contains 12 residues. In germline, CDR1 is SGHDT, CDR2 YYEEEE.

The CDR3 sequence is CASSSLLGANVLTF. The CDR3, as DNA: TGTGCCAGCAGTTCCCTGTTAGGGGCCAACGTCCTGACTTTC. The genes are TRBV28 and TRBJ2-6; D not resolved. Germline loops: CDR1 MDHEN, CDR2 SYDVKM. This CDR3 is built from 14 residues. V lost 4 bases and J 4 bases, leaving 8 bases between the germline ends.

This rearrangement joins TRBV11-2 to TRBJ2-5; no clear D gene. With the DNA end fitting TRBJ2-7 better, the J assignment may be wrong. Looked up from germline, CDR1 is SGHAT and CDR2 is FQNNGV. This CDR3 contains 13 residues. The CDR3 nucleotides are TGTGCCAGCAGCTTCTTGGATAACTACGAGCAGTACTTC. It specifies CASSFLDNYEQYF.

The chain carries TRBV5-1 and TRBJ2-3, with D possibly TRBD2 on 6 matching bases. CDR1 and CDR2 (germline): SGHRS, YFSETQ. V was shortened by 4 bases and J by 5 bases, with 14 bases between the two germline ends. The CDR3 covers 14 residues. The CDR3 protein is CASSEDGRRDTQYF. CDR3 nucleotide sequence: TGCGCCAGCAGCGAGGACGGGAGAAGAGATACGCAGTATTTT.

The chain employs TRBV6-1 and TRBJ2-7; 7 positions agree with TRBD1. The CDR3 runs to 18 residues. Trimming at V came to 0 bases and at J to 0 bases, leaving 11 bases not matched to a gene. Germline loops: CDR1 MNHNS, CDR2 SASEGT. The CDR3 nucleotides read TGTGCCAGCAGTGAAGCGTTTTATGGGACAGATAGCTCCTACGAGCAGTACTTC. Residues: CASSEAFYGTDSSYEQYF.

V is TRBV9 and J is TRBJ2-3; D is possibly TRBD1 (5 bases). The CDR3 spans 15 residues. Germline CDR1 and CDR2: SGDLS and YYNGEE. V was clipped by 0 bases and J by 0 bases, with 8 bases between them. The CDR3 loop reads CASSVGRASTDTQYF. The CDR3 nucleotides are TGTGCCAGCAGCGTAGGCAGGGCGAGCACAGATACGCAGTATTTT.

The CDR3 loop is CASRWTGVDYGYTF. The CDR3 DNA is TGTGCCAGCAGATGGACAGGGGTTGACTATGGCTACACCTTC. This sequence joins TRBV28 and TRBJ1-2, with TRBD1 identical over 9 bases. The CDR3 length is 14 residues. The V gene end was trimmed by 6 bases and the J gene end by 3 bases; junction bases not matched to a gene: 5. CDR1 is MDHEN, CDR2 SYDVKM, per germline.

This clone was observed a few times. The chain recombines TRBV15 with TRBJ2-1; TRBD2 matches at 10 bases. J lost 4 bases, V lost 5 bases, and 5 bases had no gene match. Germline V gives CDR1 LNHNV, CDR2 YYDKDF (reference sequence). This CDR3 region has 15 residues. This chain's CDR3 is CATSRLAGVYNEQFF. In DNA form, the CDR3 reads TGTGCCACCAGCCGACTAGCGGGTGTTTACAATGAGCAGTTCTTC.

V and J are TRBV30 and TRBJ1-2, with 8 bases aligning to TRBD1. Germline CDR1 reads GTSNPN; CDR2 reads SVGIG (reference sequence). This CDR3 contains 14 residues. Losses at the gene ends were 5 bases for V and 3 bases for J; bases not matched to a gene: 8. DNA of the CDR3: TGTGCCTGGGGCCCCGGACAGGGCGACTATGGCTACACCTTC. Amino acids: CAWGPGQGDYGYTF.

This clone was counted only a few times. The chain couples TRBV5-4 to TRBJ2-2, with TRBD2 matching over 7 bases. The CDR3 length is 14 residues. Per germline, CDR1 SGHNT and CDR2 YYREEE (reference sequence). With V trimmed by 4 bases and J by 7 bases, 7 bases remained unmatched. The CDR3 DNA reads TGTGCCAGCAGCGCCGGGAGCGGGAACGGGGAGCTGTTTTTT. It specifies CASSAGSGNGELFF. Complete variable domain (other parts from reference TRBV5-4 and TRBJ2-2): ETGVTQSPTHLIKTRGQQVTLRCSSQSGHNTVSWYQQALGQGPQFIFQYYREEENGRGNFPPRFSGLQFPNYSSELNVNALELDDSALYLCASSAGSGNGELFFGEGSRLTVL.

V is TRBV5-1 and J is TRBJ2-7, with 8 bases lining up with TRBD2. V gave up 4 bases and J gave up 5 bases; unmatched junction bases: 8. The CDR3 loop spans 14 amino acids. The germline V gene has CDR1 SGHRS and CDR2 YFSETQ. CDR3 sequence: CASSTGTSTNEQYF. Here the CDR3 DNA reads TGCGCCAGCAGCACGGGGACTAGTACTAACGAGCAGTACTTC.

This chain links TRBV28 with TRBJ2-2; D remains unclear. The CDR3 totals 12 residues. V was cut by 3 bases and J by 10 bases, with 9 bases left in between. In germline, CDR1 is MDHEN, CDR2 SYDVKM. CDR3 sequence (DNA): TGTGCCAGCAGTTTCTCTCAGGTGGAGCTGTTTTTT. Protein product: CASSFSQVELFF.

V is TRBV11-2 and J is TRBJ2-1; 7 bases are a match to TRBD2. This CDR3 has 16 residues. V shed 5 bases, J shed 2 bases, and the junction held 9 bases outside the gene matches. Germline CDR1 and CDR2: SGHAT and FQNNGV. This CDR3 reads CASSRRGSTTYNEQFF. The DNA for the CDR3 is TGTGCCAGCAGCCGACGCGGGAGTACCACCTACAATGAGCAGTTCTTC.

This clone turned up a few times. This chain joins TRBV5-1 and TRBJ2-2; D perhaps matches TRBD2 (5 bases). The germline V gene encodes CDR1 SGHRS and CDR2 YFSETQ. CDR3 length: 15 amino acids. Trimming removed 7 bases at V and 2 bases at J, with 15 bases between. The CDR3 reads CASLSAGGNTGELFF. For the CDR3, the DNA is TGCGCCAGCCTATCGGCGGGCGGAAACACCGGGGAGCTGTTTTTT.

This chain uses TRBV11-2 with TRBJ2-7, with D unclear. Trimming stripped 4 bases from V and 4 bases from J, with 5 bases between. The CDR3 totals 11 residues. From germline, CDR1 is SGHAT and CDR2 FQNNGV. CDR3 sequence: CASSSLYEQYF. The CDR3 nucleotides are TGTGCCAGCAGCTCCCTATACGAGCAGTACTTC.

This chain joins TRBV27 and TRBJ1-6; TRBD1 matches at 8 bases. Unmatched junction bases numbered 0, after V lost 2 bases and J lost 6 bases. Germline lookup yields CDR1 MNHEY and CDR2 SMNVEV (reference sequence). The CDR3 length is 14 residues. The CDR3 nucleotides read TGTGCCAGCAGTTTAGACAGGGGTAATTCACCCCTCCACTTT. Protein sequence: CASSLDRGNSPLHF.

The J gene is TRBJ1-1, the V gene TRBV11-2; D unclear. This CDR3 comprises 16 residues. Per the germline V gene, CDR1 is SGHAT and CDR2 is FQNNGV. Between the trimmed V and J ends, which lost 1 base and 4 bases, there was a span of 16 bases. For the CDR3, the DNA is TGTGCCAGCAGCTTAGGGGCTCTGGCGGGAGGCACTGAAGCTTTCTTT. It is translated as CASSLGALAGGTEAFF.

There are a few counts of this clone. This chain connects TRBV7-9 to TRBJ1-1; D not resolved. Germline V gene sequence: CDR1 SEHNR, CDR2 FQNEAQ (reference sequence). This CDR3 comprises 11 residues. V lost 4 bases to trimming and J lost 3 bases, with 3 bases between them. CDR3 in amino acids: CASSYYTEAFF. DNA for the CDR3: TGTGCCAGCAGCTACTACACTGAAGCTTTCTTT.